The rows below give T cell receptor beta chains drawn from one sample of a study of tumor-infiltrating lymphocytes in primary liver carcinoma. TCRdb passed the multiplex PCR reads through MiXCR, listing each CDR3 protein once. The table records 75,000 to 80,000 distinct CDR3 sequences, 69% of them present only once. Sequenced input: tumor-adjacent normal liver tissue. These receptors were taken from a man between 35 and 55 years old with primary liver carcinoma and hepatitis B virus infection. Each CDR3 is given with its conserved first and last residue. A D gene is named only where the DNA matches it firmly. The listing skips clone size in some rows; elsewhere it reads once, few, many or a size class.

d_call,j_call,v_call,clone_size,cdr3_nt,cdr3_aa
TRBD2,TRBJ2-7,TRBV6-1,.,TGTGCCAGCAGTGAAGCGCGGGGGAGACTAGCGGTCTACGAGCAGTACTTC,CASSEARGRLAVYEQYF
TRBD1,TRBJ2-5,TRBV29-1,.,TGCAGCGCCCCACGAGGACAGGGAGAGACCCAATACTTC,CSAPRGQGETQYF
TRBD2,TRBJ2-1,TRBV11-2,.,TGTGCCAGCAGCTCCGGGACTAGCATCTACAATGAGCAGTTCTTC,CASSSGTSIYNEQFF
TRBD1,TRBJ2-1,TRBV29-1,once,TGCAGCCTTGGAGACGGACAGGGATATGGCAATGAGCAGTTCTTC,CSLGDGQGYGNEQFF
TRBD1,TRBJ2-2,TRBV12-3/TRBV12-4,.,TGTGCCAGCAGCCCTGGACAGGATGGGACCAGGGAGCTGTTTTTT,CASSPGQDGTRELFF
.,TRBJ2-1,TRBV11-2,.,TGTGCCAGCAGCTTCCTAGCCCAATGCAATGAGCAGTTCTTC,CASSFLAQCNEQFF
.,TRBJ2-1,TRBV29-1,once,TGCAGCGTTGAATACAATGAACACTTCTTC,CSVEYNEHFF
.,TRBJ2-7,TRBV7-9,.,TGTGCCAGCATCTTAGAGGGCAGGTACTACGAGCAGTACTTC,CASILEGRYYEQYF
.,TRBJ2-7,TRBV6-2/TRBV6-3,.,TGTGTCAGCAGTTACGGGTGGGGCTCCTACGGGCAGTACTTC,CVSSYGWGSYGQYF
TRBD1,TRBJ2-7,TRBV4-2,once,TGTGCCAGCAACCCCTCGACAGGGCTCAACGAACAGTACTTC,CASNPSTGLNEQYF
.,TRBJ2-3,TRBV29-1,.,TGCAGCGTTGATCAGGATACAGATACACAGTATTTT,CSVDQDTDTQYF
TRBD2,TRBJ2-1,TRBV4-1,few,TGCGCCAGCAGCCATAGCGACACTAGCGAGAGCTACAATGAGCAGTTCTTC,CASSHSDTSESYNEQFF
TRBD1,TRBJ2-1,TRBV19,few,TGTGCCAGTCATCGACAGGGCTACAATGAGCAGTTCTTC,CASHRQGYNEQFF
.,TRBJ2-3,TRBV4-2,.,TGTGTCCGCAGCCAAGATACTAGTAGGTCAGCGCAGTATTTT,CVRSQDTSRSAQYF
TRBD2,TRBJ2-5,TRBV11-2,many,TGTGCCAGCAGCTTAGGCGGGAGAGGGCAGGAGACCCAGTACTTC,CASSLGGRGQETQYF
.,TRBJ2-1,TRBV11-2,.,TGTGCCAGCAGCGTGCGTGAGGGGGAATACTACAATGAGCAGTTCTTC,CASSVREGEYYNEQFF
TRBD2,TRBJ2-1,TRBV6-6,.,TGTGCCAGGAGTACCGGGACTAGTGTCAGAGGTGAACAGTTCTTC,CARSTGTSVRGEQFF
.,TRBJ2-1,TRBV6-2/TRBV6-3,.,TGTACCAGCAGTTTCCCCCGAGGGTTAGACCACAATGTGCAGTTCTTC,CTSSFPRGLDHNVQFF
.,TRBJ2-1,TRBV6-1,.,TGTGCCAGCATGGACAAGGCGTCCTACAATGAGCAGTTCTTC,CASMDKASYNEQFF
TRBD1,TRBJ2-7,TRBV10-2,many,TGCGCCAGCAACCCGGGACAGGGGGCATTATACGAGCAGTACTTC,CASNPGQGALYEQYF
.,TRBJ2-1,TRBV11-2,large,TGTGCCAGCAGCGACCCCCTGGGGTACTACAATGAGCAGTTCTTC,CASSDPLGYYNEQFF
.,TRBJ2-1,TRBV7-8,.,TGTGCCAGCAGCCCGCATGGAGGCTCAGTGGTCTCCTACGATGAGCAGTTCTTC,CASSPHGGSVVSYDEQFF
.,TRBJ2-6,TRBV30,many,TGTGCCTGGAAGGCCTCTGGGGCCAACGTCCTGACTTTC,CAWKASGANVLTF
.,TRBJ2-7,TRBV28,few,TGTGCCAGCAGTTTAGACATGGGGCGCTTTCACGAGCAGTACTTC,CASSLDMGRFHEQYF
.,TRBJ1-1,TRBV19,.,TGTGCCATTAGTATCACAGTGGAAGTGGACACTGAAGCTTTCTTT,CAISITVEVDTEAFF
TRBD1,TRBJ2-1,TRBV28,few,TGTGCCAACAGTCCGAGGGGGCATGAGCAGTTCTTC,CANSPRGHEQFF
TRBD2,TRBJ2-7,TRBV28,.,TGTGCCAGCAGTTTAATCCGACTAGCGGGAGGGCAACACGAGCAGTACTTC,CASSLIRLAGGQHEQYF
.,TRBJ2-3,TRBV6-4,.,TGCGCCAGCAGCGCGGCGAGGGGTAGAGATACGCAGTATTTT,CASSAARGRDTQYF
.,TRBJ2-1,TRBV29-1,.,TGCAGTGTCGTCACGCTTCGGCCCTGGTCCCGTCAGGAGCAGTTCTTC,CSVVTLRPWSRQEQFF
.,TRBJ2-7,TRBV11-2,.,TGTGCCAGCAGCTCTAGCAGGTACTCCTACGAGCAGTACTTC,CASSSSRYSYEQYF
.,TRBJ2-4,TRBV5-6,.,TGTGCCAGCAGATGGTCGACCGGGCCTCAGTACTTC,CASRWSTGPQYF
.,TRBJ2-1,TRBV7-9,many,TGTGCCAGCAGCCCTGCCTTTGAGCAGTTCTTC,CASSPAFEQFF
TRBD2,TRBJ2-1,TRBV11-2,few,TGTGCCAGCAACCGTACTAGCGGATCCTACAGTGAGCAGTTCTTC,CASNRTSGSYSEQFF
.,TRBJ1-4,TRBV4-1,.,TGCGCCGGCAGTCAGGGTGACAGTACCGAAAAACTGTTTTTT,CAGSQGDSTEKLFF
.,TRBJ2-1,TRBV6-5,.,TGTGCCAGCAGTTACCACCCCGGCTGCGAGCAGTTCTTC,CASSYHPGCEQFF
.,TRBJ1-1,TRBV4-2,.,TGTGCCAGCAGTCAAGACGGACTGGGGATGAACACTGAAGCTTTCTTT,CASSQDGLGMNTEAFF
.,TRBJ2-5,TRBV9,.,TGTGCCAGCAGCGTAACTGGTGGGAGCCTTGAGACCCAGTACTTC,CASSVTGGSLETQYF
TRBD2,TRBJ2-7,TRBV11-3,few,TGTGTCAGCAGTTTTCGGGAGGGCTCCGAGCAGTACTTC,CVSSFREGSEQYF
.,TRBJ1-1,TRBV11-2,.,TGTGTCAGCAGCTTAGTAGATAACATTGAAGCTTTCTTC,CVSSLVDNIEAFF
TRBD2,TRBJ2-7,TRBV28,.,TGTGCCGGCAGTCCACTAGCGGGAGACTACGAGTGGTACTTC,CAGSPLAGDYEWYF
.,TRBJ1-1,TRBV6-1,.,TGTGCCAGCAATGAATCTGGGGCAAGTACTGAAGCTTTCTTT,CASNESGASTEAFF
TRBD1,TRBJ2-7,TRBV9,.,TGTGCCAGCAGGGTGGGGACAGGGATTTACGAGCAGTACTTC,CASRVGTGIYEQYF
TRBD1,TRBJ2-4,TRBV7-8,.,TGTGCCAGCGGCCCTGAAACGGGACAGGGGGCCAAAAACACTCAGTACTTC,CASGPETGQGAKNTQYF
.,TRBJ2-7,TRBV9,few,TGTGCCAGCAGCGTAGTGGGACAAAGCAACGAGCAGTACTTC,CASSVVGQSNEQYF
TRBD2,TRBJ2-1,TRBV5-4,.,TGTGCCAGCAACTTCGACGGGAGGGCCCTCGGGGACCAGTTCTTC,CASNFDGRALGDQFF
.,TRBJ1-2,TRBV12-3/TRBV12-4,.,TGTGCCAGCAGGAACACTATTTGGGACACAACTAACTATGGCTACACCTTC,CASRNTIWDTTNYGYTF
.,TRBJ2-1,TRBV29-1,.,TGCAGGGCCGCGCATGACTATTACAATGAGCAGTTTTTC,CRAAHDYYNEQFF
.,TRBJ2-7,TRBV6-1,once,TGTGCTGGGGCTCCAAAAGGGAGGTACGAGCAGTACTTC,CAGAPKGRYEQYF
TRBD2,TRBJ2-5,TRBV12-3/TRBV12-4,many,TGTGCCAGCAGCCAAACTAGCGGGAGAGCACAAGAGACCCAGTACTTC,CASSQTSGRAQETQYF
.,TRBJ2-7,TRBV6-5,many,TGTGCCAGCAAACGAGCGGGCCCAAGCTACGAGCAGTACTTC,CASKRAGPSYEQYF
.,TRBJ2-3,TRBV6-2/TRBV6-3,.,TGTGCCAGCAGTTACCGAGATCTCGCAGGAGACTACAGATCCAGCACAGATACGCAGTATTTT,CASSYRDLAGDYRSSTDTQYF
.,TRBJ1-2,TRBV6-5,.,TGTGCCAGCAGCTTCCAAGCGACAGGAGGCAATAACTATGGCTACATCTTC,CASSFQATGGNNYGYIF
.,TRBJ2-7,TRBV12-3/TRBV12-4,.,TGTGCCAGCGCCGCAAGCCCCACAGGACCTCCGACCCCCGAACAGTACTTC,CASAASPTGPPTPEQYF
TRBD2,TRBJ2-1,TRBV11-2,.,TGTGCCAGCAGCTACTCTTCGACTATCGGGAGGGGAGGCGTGTTCTTC,CASSYSSTIGRGGVFF
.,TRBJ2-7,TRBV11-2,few,TGTGTCAGCAACGCGGCTAGCTCCTACGAGCAGTACTTT,CVSNAASSYEQYF